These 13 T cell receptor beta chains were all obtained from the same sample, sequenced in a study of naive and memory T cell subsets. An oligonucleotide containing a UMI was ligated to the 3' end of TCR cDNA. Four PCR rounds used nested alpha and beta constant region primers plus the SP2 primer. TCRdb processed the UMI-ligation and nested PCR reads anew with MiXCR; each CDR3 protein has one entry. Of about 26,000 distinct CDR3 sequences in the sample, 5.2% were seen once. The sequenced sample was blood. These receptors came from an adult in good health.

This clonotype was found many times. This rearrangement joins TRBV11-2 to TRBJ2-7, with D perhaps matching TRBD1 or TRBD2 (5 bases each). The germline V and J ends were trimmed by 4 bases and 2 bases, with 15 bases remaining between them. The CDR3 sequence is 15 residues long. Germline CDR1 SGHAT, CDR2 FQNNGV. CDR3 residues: CASSSQLRGAYEQYF. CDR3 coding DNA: TGTGCCAGCAGCTCTCAGCTCAGAGGGGCCTACGAGCAGTACTTC.

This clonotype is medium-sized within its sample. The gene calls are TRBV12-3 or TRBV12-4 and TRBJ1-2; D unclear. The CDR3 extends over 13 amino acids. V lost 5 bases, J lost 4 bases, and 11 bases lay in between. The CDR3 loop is CASSTRTVYGYTF. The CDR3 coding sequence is TGTGCCAGCAGTACCCGGACGGTCTATGGCTACACCTTC.

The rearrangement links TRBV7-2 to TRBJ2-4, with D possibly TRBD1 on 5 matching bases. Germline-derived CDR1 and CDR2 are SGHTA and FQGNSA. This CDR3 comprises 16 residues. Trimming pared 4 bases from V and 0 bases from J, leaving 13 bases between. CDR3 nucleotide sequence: TGTGCCAGCAGCTCCCGACAGTCTTTAGCCAAAAACATTCAGTACTTC. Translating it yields CASSSRQSLAKNIQYF.

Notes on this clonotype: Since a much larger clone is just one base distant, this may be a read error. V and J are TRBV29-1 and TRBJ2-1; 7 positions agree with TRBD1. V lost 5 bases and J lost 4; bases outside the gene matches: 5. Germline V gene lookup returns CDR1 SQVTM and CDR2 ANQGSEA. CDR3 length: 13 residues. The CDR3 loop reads CSVPGQRYNEQFF. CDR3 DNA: TGCAGCGTTCCGGGACAGCGATACAATGAGCAGTTCTTC.

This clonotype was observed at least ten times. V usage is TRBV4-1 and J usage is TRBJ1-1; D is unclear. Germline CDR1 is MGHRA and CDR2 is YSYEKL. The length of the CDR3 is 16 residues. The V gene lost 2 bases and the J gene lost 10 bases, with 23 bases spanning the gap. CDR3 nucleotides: TGCGCCAGCAGCCAACCAGCCCGGGCCCTGGGGATGATAGCTTTCTTT. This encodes CASSQPARALGMIAFF.

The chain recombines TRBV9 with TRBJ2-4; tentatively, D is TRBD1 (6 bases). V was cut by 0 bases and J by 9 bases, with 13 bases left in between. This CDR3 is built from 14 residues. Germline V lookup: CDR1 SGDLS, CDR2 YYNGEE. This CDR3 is CASSVDREFSIQYF. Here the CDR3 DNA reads TGTGCCAGCAGCGTAGACAGGGAGTTTAGCATTCAGTACTTC.

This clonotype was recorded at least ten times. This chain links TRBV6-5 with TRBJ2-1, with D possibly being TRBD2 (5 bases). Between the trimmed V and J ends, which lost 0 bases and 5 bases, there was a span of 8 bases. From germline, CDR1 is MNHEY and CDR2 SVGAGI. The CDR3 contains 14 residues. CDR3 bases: TGTGCCAGCAGTTACTCCCGGCGGGACAATGAGCAGTTCTTC. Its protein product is CASSYSRRDNEQFF.

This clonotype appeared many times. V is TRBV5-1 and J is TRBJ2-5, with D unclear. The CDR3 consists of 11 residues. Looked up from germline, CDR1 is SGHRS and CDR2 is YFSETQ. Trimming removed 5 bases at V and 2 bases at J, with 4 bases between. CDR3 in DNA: TGCGCCAGCAGAGAACAAGAGACCCAGTACTTC. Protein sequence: CASREQETQYF.

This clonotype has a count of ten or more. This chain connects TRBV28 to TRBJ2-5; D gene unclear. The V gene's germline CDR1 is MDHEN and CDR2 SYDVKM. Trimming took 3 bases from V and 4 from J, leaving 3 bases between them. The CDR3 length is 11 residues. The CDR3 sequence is CASSFGETQYF. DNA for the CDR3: TGTGCCAGCAGTTTTGGAGAGACCCAGTACTTC. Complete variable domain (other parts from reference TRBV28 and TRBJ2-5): DVKVTQSSRYLVKRTGEKVFLECVQDMDHENMFWYRQDPGLGLRLIYFSYDVKMKEKGDIPEGYSVSREKKERFSLILESASTNQTSMYLCASSFGETQYFGPGTRLLVL.

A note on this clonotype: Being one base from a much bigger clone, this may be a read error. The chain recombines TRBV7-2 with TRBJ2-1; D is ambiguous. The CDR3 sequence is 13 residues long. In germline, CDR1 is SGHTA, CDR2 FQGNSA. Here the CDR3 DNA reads TGTGCCGGCAGCTCACCGACCCTTAATGAGCAGTTCTTC. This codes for CAGSSPTLNEQFF.

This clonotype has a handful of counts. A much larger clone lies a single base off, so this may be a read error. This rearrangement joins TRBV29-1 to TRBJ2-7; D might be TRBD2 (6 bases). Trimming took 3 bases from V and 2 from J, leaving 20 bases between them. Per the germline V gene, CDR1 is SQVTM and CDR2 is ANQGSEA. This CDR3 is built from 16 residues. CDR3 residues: CSVDGLVGTCTYEQYF. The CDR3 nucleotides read TGCAGCGTTGACGGGCTCGTAGGGACTTGTACCTACGAGCAGTACTTC.

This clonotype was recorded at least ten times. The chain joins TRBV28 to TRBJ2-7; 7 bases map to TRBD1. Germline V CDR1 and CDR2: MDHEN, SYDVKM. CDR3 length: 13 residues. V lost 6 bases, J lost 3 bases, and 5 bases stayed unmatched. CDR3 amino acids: CASRPRQGYEQYF. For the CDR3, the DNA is TGTGCCAGCAGACCGCGACAGGGCTACGAGCAGTACTTC.

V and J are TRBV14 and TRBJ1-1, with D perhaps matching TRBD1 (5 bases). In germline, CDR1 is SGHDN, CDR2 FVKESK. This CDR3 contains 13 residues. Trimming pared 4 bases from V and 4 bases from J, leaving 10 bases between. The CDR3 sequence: CASSPLGTTEAFF. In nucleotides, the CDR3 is TGTGCCAGCAGCCCCCTAGGGACCACTGAAGCTTTCTTT.